These T cell receptor beta chains were read from a single sample in a study of PD-L1 blockade in urothelial cancer. Method: immunoSEQ multiplex PCR; TCRdb's copy keeps in-frame clones and lacks some. Of roughly 87,000 clones in the sample, around 92% were seen once. Sequenced material: PBMCs, taken around atezolizumab (anti-PD-L1) treatment. The receptor set was obtained from a woman over 75 with urothelial cancer. Both conserved end residues are part of each CDR3. D genes are given only for firm matches. Clone size is not always given. Where it is, it says once, few, many or a class for expanded clones.

v_call	cdr3_length	clone_size	d_call	j_call	cdr3_nt	cdr3_aa
TRBV5-6	16	-	TRBD2	TRBJ2-1	TGTGCCAGCAGCTCCCTTGGGCGGGAGGTTGTGGATGAGCAGTTCTTC	CASSSLGREVVDEQFF
TRBV9	15	-	TRBD2	TRBJ2-2	TGTGCCAGCAGCGTAGCGGGAGGTTATACCGGGGAGCTGTTTTTT	CASSVAGGYTGELFF
TRBV21-1	15	-	-	TRBJ2-5	TGTGCCAGCAGCAAATCCGACCGGCGGAAAGAGACCCAGTACTTC	CASSKSDRRKETQYF
TRBV27	13	few	TRBD1	TRBJ1-2	TGTGCCAGCAGTCATCAGGGGGACTATGGCTACACCTTC	CASSHQGDYGYTF
TRBV6-1	10	-	-	TRBJ1-2	TGTGCCAGCGTCAGCTATGGCTACACCTTC	CASVSYGYTF
TRBV6-1	15	-	-	TRBJ2-1	TGTGCCAGCAGTGATAGGAGCTTCTCCTACAATGAGCAGTTCTTC	CASSDRSFSYNEQFF
TRBV28	15	-	TRBD1	TRBJ2-3	TGTGCCAGCAGTTTGGGGACAGGGATCACAGATACGCAGTATTTT	CASSLGTGITDTQYF
TRBV30	15	-	-	TRBJ1-5	TGTGCCTGGAGTGTGCGGGGTGGGGTCAATCAGCCCCAGCATTTT	CAWSVRGGVNQPQHF
TRBV6-4	14	few	-	TRBJ2-7	TGTGCCAGCAGTGACTTTTGCAGTTACTACGAGCAGTACTTC	CASSDFCSYYEQYF
TRBV6-5	14	-	-	TRBJ1-1	TGTGCCAGCAGTTACTCGCAGGGGAACACTGAAGCTTTCTTT	CASSYSQGNTEAFF
TRBV6-6	15	once	TRBD2	TRBJ2-5	TGTGCCAGCAGTTACTCGGGACTAGGTGGAGAGACCCAGTACTTC	CASSYSGLGGETQYF
TRBV28	12	-	-	TRBJ1-2	TGTGCCAGCAAGGGCGGGTTCTATGGCTACACCTTC	CASKGGFYGYTF
TRBV29-1	13	-	TRBD2	TRBJ2-7	TGCAGCGCCATACTAGCGGGGACCTACGAGCAGTACTTC	CSAILAGTYEQYF
TRBV30	12	few	-	TRBJ2-7	TGTGCCTTAAAGGGGGGGTTCTACGAGCAGTACTTC	CALKGGFYEQYF
TRBV18	19	-	TRBD1	TRBJ2-2	TGTGCCAGCTCACCCACTAGGGACAGGGGGGGGTTTAACACCGGGGAGCTGTTTTTT	CASSPTRDRGGFNTGELFF
TRBV30	16	few	TRBD2	TRBJ2-6	TGTGCCTGGACGGGGGGAGCCCTCTCTGGGGCCAACGTCCTGACTTTC	CAWTGGALSGANVLTF
TRBV7-8	16	-	TRBD2	TRBJ2-7	TGTGCCAGCAGCTTAGTAGGGACTAGCGGAGCCTACGAGCAGTACTTC	CASSLVGTSGAYEQYF
TRBV25-1	15	-	TRBD1	TRBJ1-1	TGTGCCAGCAGCCCCACAGGGGTGATGAACACTGAAGCTTTCTTT	CASSPTGVMNTEAFF
TRBV6-5	12	-	-	TRBJ1-1	TGTGCCAGCACCCTCCCAGGGGCTGAAGCTTTCTTT	CASTLPGAEAFF
TRBV5-1	15	-	-	TRBJ2-1	TGCGCCAGCAGCGCAGCGACCGACTCCTACAATGAGCAGTTCTTC	CASSAATDSYNEQFF
TRBV7-3	15	-	TRBD2	TRBJ2-1	TGTGCCAGCAGCTTGTCGGCGGGAGCGCTGCCAGGGCAGTTCTTC	CASSLSAGALPGQFF
TRBV30	14	-	TRBD2	TRBJ2-3	TGTGCCTGGAGTGTACTAGCGGGGTTAGGGACGCAGTATTTT	CAWSVLAGLGTQYF
TRBV11-2	16	-	-	TRBJ2-1	TGTGCCAGCAGCCCCAGCGGAGGCAAGACCTACAATGAGCAGTTCTTC	CASSPSGGKTYNEQFF
TRBV2	20	-	TRBD2	TRBJ2-1	TGTGCCAGCAGTGAAGTTTTCTTCGGACTAGCGGGACCTTACTACAATGAGCAGTTCTTC	CASSEVFFGLAGPYYNEQFF
TRBV2	15	once	-	TRBJ2-3	TGTGCCAGCAGTGCGTCGGGAGTTGGGACAGATACGCAGTATTTT	CASSASGVGTDTQYF
TRBV5-1	15	-	TRBD1	TRBJ2-3	TGCGCCAGCAGCCTGCCGGGACAGGGAACAGATACGCAGTATTTT	CASSLPGQGTDTQYF
TRBV9	15	-	TRBD2	TRBJ2-1	TGTGCCAGCAGCGTATCGACTAGCGGGATCAATGAGCAGTTCTTC	CASSVSTSGINEQFF
TRBV5-4	16	-	TRBD2	TRBJ2-1	TGTGCCAGCAGCTTGACAGCGGGAGGGGCCTACAATGAGCAGTTCTTC	CASSLTAGGAYNEQFF
TRBV30	14	-	TRBD2	TRBJ2-4	TGTGCCTGGAGGCTAGCGGGAGATGAGGACATTCAGTACTTC	CAWRLAGDEDIQYF
TRBV7-3	17	-	TRBD2	TRBJ2-7	TGTGCCAGCAGCCCCCGGGGGGGGGCGGGGCAAGCCTACGAGCAGTACTTC	CASSPRGGAGQAYEQYF
TRBV2	15	few	TRBD1	TRBJ2-7	TGTGCCAGCAGCTTAGGACAGGGGGCACCTTACGAGCAGTACTTC	CASSLGQGAPYEQYF
TRBV4-2	15	once	TRBD1	TRBJ2-5	TGTGCCAGCAGCCGCACTCGTGACAGGGGGGAGACCCAGTACTTC	CASSRTRDRGETQYF
TRBV9	15	-	-	TRBJ1-3	TGTGCCAGCAGCGTAGTTGGGACATCCGGAAACACCATATATTTT	CASSVVGTSGNTIYF
TRBV27	18	once	TRBD1	TRBJ2-2	TGTGCCAGCACTCTCTTCGAGGGGACAGGGGGCAGGATCGGGGAGCTGTTTTTT	CASTLFEGTGGRIGELFF
TRBV6-4	14	-	TRBD2	TRBJ2-3	TGTGCCAGCAGAGCGGGAAGCCCGCCAGATACGCAGTATTTT	CASRAGSPPDTQYF
TRBV28	13	-	-	TRBJ2-1	TGTGCCACCACAGGTGCAGTGGACAATGAGCAGTTCTTC	CATTGAVDNEQFF
TRBV10-3	12	-	-	TRBJ2-1	TGTGCCATCAGGGACAGCTACAATGAGCAGTTCTTC	CAIRDSYNEQFF
TRBV9	17	once	TRBD1	TRBJ1-2	TGTGCCAGCAGCGCACCAACCGGGACAGGGGATAACTATGGCTACACCTTC	CASSAPTGTGDNYGYTF
TRBV5-4	14	-	-	TRBJ1-4	TGTGCCAGCAGCTTGGACAGGTGGAATGAAAAACTGTTTTTT	CASSLDRWNEKLFF
TRBV9	16	-	-	TRBJ2-2	TGTGCCAGCAGCTCTGGGGGCGCAGGTGTCACCGGGGAGCTGTTTTTT	CASSSGGAGVTGELFF
TRBV28	14	-	TRBD2	TRBJ2-7	TGTGCCAGCAGTTTCGGCGGGGGGCGATACGAGCAGTACTTC	CASSFGGGRYEQYF
TRBV18	12	-	-	TRBJ2-1	TGTGCCAGCTCACCACTCTCCGATGAGCAGTTCTTC	CASSPLSDEQFF
TRBV28	14	-	TRBD1	TRBJ1-2	TGTGCCAGCAGTTTATACAGGGGCGACTATGGCTACACCTTC	CASSLYRGDYGYTF
TRBV28	15	-	TRBD1	TRBJ1-1	TGTGCCAGCATGCGGGACAGGGGTTTTTCAACTGAAGCTTTCTTT	CASMRDRGFSTEAFF
TRBV19	19	-	TRBD1	TRBJ2-4	TGTGCCAGTAGTAAGGAGATTTCCGGGACAGGCCTAGCCAAAAACATTCAGTACTTC	CASSKEISGTGLAKNIQYF
TRBV2	13	-	-	TRBJ1-2	TGTGCCAGCAGCGCGGGGGAAGGCTATGGCTACACCTTC	CASSAGEGYGYTF
TRBV9	15	-	TRBD1	TRBJ1-1	TGTGCCAGCAGCGTGTCGGTACAGGGGGCCGCTGAAGCTTTCTTT	CASSVSVQGAAEAFF